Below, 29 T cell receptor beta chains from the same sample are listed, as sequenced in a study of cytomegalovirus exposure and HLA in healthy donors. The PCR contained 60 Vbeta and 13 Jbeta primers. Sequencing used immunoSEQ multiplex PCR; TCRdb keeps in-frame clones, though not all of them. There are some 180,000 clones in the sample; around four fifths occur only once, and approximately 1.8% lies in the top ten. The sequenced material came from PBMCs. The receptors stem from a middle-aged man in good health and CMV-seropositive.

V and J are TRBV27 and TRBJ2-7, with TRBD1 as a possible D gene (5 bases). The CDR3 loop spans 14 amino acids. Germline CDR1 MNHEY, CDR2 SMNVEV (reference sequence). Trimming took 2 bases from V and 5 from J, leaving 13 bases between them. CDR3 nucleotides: TGTGCCAGCAGTTTACATCGGCAGGGTAACGAGCAGTACTTC. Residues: CASSLHRQGNEQYF.

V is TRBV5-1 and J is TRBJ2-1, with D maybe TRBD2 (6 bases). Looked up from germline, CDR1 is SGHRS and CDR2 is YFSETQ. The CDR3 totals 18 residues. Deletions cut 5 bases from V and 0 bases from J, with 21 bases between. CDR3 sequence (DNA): TGCGCCAGCAGAAGGGACCCTGCCCTAGCGAGCTCCTACAATGAGCAGTTCTTC. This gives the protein CASRRDPALASSYNEQFF.

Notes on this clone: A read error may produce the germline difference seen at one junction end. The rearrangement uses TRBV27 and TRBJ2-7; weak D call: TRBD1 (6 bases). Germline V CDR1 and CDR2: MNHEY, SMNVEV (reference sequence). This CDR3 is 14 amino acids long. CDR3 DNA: TGTGCCAGCGGATTGGCAGGGGCGACCTACGAGCAGCACTTC. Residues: CASGLAGATYEQHF.

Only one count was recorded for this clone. CDR3 coding DNA: TGTGCCAGTAGTATTGGGGACAGGGATACGCAGTATTTT. Translated, it gives CASSIGDRDTQYF. The V call is TRBV19, the J call TRBJ2-3; 8 bases agree with TRBD1. V was pared by 3 bases and J by 6 bases, with 2 bases of the junction left unmatched. This CDR3 is 13 amino acids long. The germline V gene encodes CDR1 LNHDA and CDR2 SQIVND (reference sequence).

The CDR3 region is CASSQGGTGGNGYTF. The CDR3 DNA reads as TGTGCCAGCAGCCAAGGAGGGACAGGGGGAAATGGCTACACCTTC. The rearrangement uses TRBV14 and TRBJ1-2, with 11 bases lining up with TRBD1. J gave up 6 bases and V 1 base, and 4 bases lay outside the gene matches. Germline loops: CDR1 SGHDN, CDR2 FVKESK. CDR3 size: 15 residues.

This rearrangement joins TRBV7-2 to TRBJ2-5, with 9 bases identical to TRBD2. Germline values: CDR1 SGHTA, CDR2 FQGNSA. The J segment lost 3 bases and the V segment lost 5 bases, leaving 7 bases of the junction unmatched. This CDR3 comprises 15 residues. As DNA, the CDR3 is TGTGCCAGCAGCCCCTCCGGGACTAGCAAAGAGACCCAGTACTTC. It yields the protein CASSPSGTSKETQYF.

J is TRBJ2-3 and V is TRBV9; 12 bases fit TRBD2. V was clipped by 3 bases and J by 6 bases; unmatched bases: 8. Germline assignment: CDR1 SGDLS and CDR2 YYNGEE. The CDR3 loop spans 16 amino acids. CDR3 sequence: CASSEASGRAADTQYF. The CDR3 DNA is TGTGCCAGCAGCGAGGCTAGCGGGAGGGCGGCGGATACGCAGTATTTT.

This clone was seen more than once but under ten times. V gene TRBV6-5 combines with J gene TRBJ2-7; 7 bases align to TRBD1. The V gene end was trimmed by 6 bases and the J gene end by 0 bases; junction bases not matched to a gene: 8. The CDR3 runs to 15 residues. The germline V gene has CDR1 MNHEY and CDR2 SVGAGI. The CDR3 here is CASSLEQGTSYEQYF. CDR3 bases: TGTGCCAGCAGCCTAGAACAGGGGACCTCCTACGAGCAGTACTTC.

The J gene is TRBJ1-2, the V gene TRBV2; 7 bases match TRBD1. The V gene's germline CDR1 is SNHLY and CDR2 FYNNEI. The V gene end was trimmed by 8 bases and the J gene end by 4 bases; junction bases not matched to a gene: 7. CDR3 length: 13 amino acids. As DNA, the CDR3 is TGTGCCAGCCCCCGGGACAGCGGCTATGGCTACACCTTC. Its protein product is CASPRDSGYGYTF.

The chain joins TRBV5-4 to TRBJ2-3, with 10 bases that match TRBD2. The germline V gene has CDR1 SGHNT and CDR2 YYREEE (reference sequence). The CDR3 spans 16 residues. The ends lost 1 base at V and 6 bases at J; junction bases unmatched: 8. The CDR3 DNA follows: TGTGCCAGCAGCTTGATGACTAGCGGGCCGGCGGATACGCAGTATTTT. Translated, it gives CASSLMTSGPADTQYF.

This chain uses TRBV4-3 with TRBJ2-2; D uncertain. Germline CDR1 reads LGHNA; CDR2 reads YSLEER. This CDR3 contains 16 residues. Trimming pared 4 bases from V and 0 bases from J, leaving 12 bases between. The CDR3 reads CASSRMETANTGELFF. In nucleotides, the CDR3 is TGCGCCAGCAGCCGCATGGAAACAGCGAACACCGGGGAGCTGTTTTTT.

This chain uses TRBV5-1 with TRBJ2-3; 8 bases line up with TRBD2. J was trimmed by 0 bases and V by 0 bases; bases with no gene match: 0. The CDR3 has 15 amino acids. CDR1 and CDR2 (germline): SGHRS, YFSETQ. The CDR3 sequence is CASSLAGGSTDTQYF. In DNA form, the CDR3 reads TGCGCCAGCAGCTTGGCGGGGGGGAGCACAGATACGCAGTATTTT.

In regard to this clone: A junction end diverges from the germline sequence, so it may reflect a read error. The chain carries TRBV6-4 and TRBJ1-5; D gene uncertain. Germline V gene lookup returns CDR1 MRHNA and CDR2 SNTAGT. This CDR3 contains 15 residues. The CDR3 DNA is TGTGCCAGCGCCAGGCGGGGTGGCTTCAATGAGCCCCAGCATTTT. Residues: CASARRGGFNEPQHF.

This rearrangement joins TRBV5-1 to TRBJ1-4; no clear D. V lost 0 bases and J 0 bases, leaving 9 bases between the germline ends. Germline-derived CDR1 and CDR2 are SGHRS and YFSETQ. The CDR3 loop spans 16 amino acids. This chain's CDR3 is CASSLVGAATNEKLFF. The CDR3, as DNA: TGCGCCAGCAGCTTGGTGGGCGCAGCAACTAATGAAAAACTGTTTTTT.

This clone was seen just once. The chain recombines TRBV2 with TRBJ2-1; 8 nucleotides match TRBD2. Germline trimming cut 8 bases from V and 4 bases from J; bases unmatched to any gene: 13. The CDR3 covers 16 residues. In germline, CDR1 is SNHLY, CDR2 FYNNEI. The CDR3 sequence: CASDRMGLVSYNEQFF. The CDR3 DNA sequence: TGTGCCAGCGACCGTATGGGACTAGTAAGTTACAATGAGCAGTTCTTC.

The CDR3 region has the DNA TGTGCCAGCAGCTCGAACAGAAATAGGGGCATGAACACTGAAGCTTTCTTT. This codes for CASSSNRNRGMNTEAFF. The genes are TRBV7-8 and TRBJ1-1, with a possible D match to TRBD1 (5 bases). Germline CDR1 and CDR2: SGHVS and FQNEAQ. CDR3 length equals 17 residues. V was shortened by 4 bases and J by 0 bases, with 18 bases between the two germline ends. Looking up the rest from reference TRBV7-8 and TRBJ1-1 gives the full variable domain: GAGVSQSPRYKVAKRGQDVALRCDPISGHVSLFWYQQALGQGPEFLTYFQNEAQLDKSGLPSDRFFAERPEGSVSTLKIQRTQQEDSAVYLCASSSNRNRGMNTEAFFGQGTRLTVV.

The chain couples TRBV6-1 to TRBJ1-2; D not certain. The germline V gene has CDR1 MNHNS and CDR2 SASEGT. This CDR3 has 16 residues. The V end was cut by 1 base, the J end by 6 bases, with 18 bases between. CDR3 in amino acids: CASSEVPTYTQDGYTF. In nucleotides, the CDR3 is TGTGCCAGCAGTGAAGTGCCCACCTATACCCAAGATGGCTACACCTTC.

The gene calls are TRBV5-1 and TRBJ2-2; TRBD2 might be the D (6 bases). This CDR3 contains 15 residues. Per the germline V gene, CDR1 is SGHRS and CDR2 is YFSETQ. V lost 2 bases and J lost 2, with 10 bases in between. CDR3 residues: CASSFQGLNTGELFF. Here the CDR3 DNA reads TGCGCCAGCAGCTTTCAGGGACTTAACACCGGGGAGCTGTTTTTT.

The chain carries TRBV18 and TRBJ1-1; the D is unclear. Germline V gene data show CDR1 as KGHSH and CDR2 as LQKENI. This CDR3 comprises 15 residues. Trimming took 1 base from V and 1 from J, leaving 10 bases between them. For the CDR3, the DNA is TGTGCCAGCTCACCACGGATAGCGGAGAACACTGAAGCTTTCTTT. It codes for CASSPRIAENTEAFF. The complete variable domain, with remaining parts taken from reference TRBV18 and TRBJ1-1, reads NAGVMQNPRHLVRRRGQEARLRCSPMKGHSHVYWYRQLPEEGLKFMVYLQKENIIDESGMPKERFSAEFPKEGPSILRIQQVVRGDSAAYFCASSPRIAENTEAFFGQGTRLTVV.

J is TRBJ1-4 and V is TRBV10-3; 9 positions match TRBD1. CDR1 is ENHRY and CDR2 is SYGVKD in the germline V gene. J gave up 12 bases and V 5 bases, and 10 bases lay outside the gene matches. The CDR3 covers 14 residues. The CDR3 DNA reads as TGTGCCATCAGTACCGGGACAGGGAAGGCGGAACTGTTTTTT. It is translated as CAISTGTGKAELFF.

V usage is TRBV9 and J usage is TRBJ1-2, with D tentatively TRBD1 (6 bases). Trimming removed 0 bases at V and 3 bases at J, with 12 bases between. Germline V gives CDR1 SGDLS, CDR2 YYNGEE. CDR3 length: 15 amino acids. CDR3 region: CASSVGPDRHYGYTF. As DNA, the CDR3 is TGTGCCAGCAGCGTAGGCCCCGACAGGCACTATGGCTACACCTTC. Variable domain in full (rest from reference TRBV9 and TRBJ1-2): DSGVTQTPKHLITATGQRVTLRCSPRSGDLSVYWYQQSLDQGLQFLIQYYNGEERAKGNILERFSAQQFPDLHSELNLSSLELGDSALYFCASSVGPDRHYGYTFGSGTRLTVV.

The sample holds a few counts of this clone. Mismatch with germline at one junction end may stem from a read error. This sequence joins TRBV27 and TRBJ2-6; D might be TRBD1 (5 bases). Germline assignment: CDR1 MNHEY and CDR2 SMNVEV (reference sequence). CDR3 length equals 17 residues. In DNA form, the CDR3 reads TGTGCCAGCAGTTTAAGGGGCAGATCCTCTGGGGCCAACGGCCTGACTTTC. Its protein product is CASSLRGRSSGANGLTF.

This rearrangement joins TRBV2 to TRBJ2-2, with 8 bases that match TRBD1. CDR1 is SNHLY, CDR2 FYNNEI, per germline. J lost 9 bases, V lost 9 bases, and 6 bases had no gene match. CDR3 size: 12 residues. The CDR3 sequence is CARGTGVRELFF. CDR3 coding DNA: TGTGCCAGAGGGACAGGAGTTCGGGAGCTGTTTTTT.

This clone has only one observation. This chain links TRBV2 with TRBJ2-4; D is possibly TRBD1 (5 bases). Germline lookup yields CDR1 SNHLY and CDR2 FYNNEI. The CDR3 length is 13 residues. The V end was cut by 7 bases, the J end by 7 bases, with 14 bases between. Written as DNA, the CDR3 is TGTGCCAGCATGTGGGGCCTGAGGAACATTCAGTACTTC. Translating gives CASMWGLRNIQYF. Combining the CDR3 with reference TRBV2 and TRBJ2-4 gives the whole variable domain EPEVTQTPSHQVTQMGQEVILRCVPISNHLYFYWYRQILGQKVEFLVSFYNNEISEKSEIFDDQFSVERPDGSNFTLKIRSTKLEDSAMYFCASMWGLRNIQYFGAGTRLSVL.

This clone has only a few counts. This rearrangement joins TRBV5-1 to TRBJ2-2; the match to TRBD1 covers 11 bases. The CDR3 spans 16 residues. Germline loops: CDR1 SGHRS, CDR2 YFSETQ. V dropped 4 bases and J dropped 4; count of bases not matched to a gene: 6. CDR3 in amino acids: CASSGTGTGGTGELFF. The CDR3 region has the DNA TGCGCCAGCAGCGGAACCGGGACAGGGGGCACCGGGGAGCTGTTTTTT.

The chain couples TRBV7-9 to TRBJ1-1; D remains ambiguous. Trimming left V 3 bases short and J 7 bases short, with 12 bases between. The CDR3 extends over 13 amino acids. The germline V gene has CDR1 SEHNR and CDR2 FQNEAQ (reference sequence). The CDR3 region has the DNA TGTGCCAGCAGCTTGCCTACTCGATTTGAAGCTTTCTTT. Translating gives CASSLPTRFEAFF.

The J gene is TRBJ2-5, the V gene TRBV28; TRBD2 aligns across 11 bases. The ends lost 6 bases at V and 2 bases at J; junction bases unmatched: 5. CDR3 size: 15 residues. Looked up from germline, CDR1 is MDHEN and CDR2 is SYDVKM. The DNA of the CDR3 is TGTGCCAGCAGGCCGACTAGCGGGATTCAAGAGACCCAGTACTTC. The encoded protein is CASRPTSGIQETQYF.

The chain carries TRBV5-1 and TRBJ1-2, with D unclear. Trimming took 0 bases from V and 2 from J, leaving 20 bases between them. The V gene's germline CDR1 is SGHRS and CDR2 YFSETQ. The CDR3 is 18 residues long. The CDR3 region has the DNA TGCGCCAGCAGCTTGGCGTCGGGCCGCTGGCGACTAAACTATGGCTACACCTTC. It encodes CASSLASGRWRLNYGYTF.

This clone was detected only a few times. CDR3 region: CASSDSGETQYF. Written as DNA, the CDR3 is TGTGCCAGCAGCGATTCAGGAGAGACCCAGTACTTC. The chain combines TRBV7-2 with TRBJ2-5; no reliable D call. Deletions cut 5 bases from V and 4 bases from J, with 8 bases between. Germline CDR1 is SGHTA and CDR2 is FQGNSA. CDR3 length: 12 amino acids.